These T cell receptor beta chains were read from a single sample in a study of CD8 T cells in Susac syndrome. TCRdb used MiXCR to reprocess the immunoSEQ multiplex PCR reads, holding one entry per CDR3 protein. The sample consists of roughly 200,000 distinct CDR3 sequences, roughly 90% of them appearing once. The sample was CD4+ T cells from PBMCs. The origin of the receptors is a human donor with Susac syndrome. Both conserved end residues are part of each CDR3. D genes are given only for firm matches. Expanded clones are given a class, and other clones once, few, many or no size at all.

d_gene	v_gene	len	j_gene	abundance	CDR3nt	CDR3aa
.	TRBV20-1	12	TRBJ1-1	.	TGCAGTGCTAGAGCCGGCGGGACGCCCGCTTTCTTT	CSARAGGTPAFF
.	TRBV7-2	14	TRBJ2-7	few	TGTGCCAGCAGCTTAGCGGGGGGCAGGTACGAGCAGTACTTC	CASSLAGGRYEQYF
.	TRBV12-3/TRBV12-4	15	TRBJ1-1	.	TGTGCCAGCAGTTTATCGGGCAGGCTGAACACTGAAGCTTTCTTT	CASSLSGRLNTEAFF
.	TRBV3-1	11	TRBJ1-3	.	TGTGCCAGCGGGAAAGGAAACACCATATATTTT	CASGKGNTIYF
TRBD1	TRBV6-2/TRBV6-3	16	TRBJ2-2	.	TGTGCCAGCAGTTACTCTACAGGGGGGCGTGGCGGGGAGCTGTTTTTT	CASSYSTGGRGGELFF
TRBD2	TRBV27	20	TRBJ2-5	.	TGTGCCAGCAGTTCGACTAGCGGGAGACGTAAGGCCTTAGCACAAGAGACCCAGTACTTC	CASSSTSGRRKALAQETQYF
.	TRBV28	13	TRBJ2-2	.	TGTGCCAGCCGAAGACGATCGGGCGGGGAGCTGTTTTTT	CASRRRSGGELFF
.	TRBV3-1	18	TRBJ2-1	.	TGTGCCAGCAGCCAAGAGAGATTAGCGGCGAGCTCCTACAATGAGCAGTTCTTC	CASSQERLAASSYNEQFF
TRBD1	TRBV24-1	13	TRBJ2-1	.	TGTGCCACCAGTGATTTGCGAGGGGGCGAGCAGTTCTTC	CATSDLRGGEQFF
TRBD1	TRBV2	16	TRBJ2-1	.	TGTGCCAGCAGTGACTTGACAGGGTCTTCCTACAATGAGCAGTTCTTC	CASSDLTGSSYNEQFF
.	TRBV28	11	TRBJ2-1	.	TGTGCCAGCAGTTTATTGGGCACCCAGTTCTTC	CASSLLGTQFF
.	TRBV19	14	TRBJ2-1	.	TGTGCCAATAATCCCCCCGGGTCCTACAATGAGCAGTTCTTC	CANNPPGSYNEQFF
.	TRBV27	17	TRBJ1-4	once	TGTGCCAGCAGTTTCGGGGGAGGACCCCAAGCTAATGAAAAACTGTTTTTT	CASSFGGGPQANEKLFF
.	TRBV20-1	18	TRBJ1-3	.	TGCAGTGCTGATACAGGGACGATCTTCTCCGCCCTAGGAAACACCATATATTTT	CSADTGTIFSALGNTIYF
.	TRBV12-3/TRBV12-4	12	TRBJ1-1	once	TGTGCCAGCAGTTACGAGAACACTGAAGCTTTCTTT	CASSYENTEAFF
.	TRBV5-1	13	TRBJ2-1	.	TGCGCCAGCAGCTTGGCTCCGATCAATGAGCAGTTCTTC	CASSLAPINEQFF
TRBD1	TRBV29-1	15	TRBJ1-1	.	TGCAGCGCCTCGACAGGGCCTACGGATGACACTGAAGCTTTCTTT	CSASTGPTDDTEAFF
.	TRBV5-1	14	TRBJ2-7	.	TGCGCCAGCAGCTTGGTTCGCAGGCCCTACGAGCAGTACTTC	CASSLVRRPYEQYF
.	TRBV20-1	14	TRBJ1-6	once	TGCAGTGCTAGAATCGGGGGCGGTGGTTCACCCCTCCACTTT	CSARIGGGGSPLHF
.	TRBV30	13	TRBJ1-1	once	TGTGCCTGGAGTGTACAAGTCAGAGGGAGCGCTTTCTTT	CAWSVQVRGSAFF
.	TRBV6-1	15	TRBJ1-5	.	TGTGCCAGCAGTGCCGTAGCCAATAGCAATCAGCCCCAGCATTTT	CASSAVANSNQPQHF
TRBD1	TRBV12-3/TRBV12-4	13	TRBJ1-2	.	TGTGCCAGCAGTTTCCAGGGGGCGAATGGCTACACCTTC	CASSFQGANGYTF
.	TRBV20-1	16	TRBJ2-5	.	TGCAGTGCTAGAGATAGGGGGGCAGACCCCAGGGAGACCCAGTACTTC	CSARDRGADPRETQYF
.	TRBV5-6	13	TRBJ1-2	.	TGTGCCAGCAGTCCGGGACATATCTATGGCTACACCTTC	CASSPGHIYGYTF
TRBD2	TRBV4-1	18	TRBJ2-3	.	TGCGCCAGCAGCAAAGACGACCTAGCGGCAACACGCACAGATACGCAGTATTTT	CASSKDDLAATRTDTQYF
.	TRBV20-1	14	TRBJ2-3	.	TGCAGTGCTACCCGGGGGCCCGGAACAGATACGCAGTATTTT	CSATRGPGTDTQYF